Below, 14 T cell receptor beta chains from the same sample are listed, as sequenced in a study of radiation and T cells in renal cell carcinoma. The data were produced by immunoSEQ multiplex PCR, yet TCRdb's version contains in-frame clones alone and is incomplete. In the table there are almost 20,000 clones, 60% to 75% of which are singletons. Treatment defined: 15 Gy SBRT to primary tumor, nephrectomy 4 weeks later. This specimen consisted of tumor tissue, obtained from a patient whose treatment included radiotherapy and nephrectomy. These receptors came from a woman between 65 and 79 years old with renal cell carcinoma.

This clone was seen more than once but under ten times. The J gene is TRBJ1-2, the V gene TRBV19; D gene uncertain. V was pared by 4 bases and J by 4 bases, with 10 bases between. Looked up from germline, CDR1 is LNHDA and CDR2 is SQIVND (reference sequence). This CDR3 has 13 amino acids. The CDR3 spells CASSTPSFYGYTF. Here the CDR3 DNA reads TGTGCCAGTAGTACCCCCTCCTTCTATGGCTACACCTTC. Based on the CDR3 plus reference TRBV19 and TRBJ1-2, the full variable domain is DGGITQSPKYLFRKEGQNVTLSCEQNLNHDAMYWYRQDPGQGLRLIYYSQIVNDFQKGDIAEGYSVSREKKESFPLTVTSAQKNPTAFYLCASSTPSFYGYTFGSGTRLTVV.

This clone was seen once. The J gene is TRBJ1-5, the V gene TRBV18; D may be TRBD1 (6 bases). Germline lookup yields CDR1 KGHSH and CDR2 LQKENI. The CDR3 contains 14 residues. Trimming left V 3 bases short and J 2 bases short, with 8 bases between. DNA for the CDR3: TGTGCCAGCTCACCCCGGACAGGCAATCAGCCCCAGCATTTT. Its protein is CASSPRTGNQPQHF.

The chain links TRBV5-1 to TRBJ1-1, with D unresolved. CDR1 is SGHRS and CDR2 is YFSETQ in the germline V gene. The CDR3 runs to 14 residues. V lost 4 bases and J lost 1, with 11 bases in between. CDR3 in amino acids: CASSPSRTNTEAFF. CDR3 coding DNA: TGCGCCAGCAGCCCCAGTCGGACGAACACTGAAGCTTTCTTT.

CDR3 bases: TGTGCCAGCAGTTTATGGGGGGGACAGGGAAAGAGCAACTATGGCTACACCTTC. This translates into CASSLWGGQGKSNYGYTF. This chain connects TRBV27 to TRBJ1-2; 9 positions agree with TRBD1. Germline-derived CDR1 and CDR2 are MNHEY and SMNVEV (reference sequence). Unmatched junction bases numbered 11, after V lost 1 base and J lost 2 bases. The CDR3 consists of 18 residues.

The rearrangement joins TRBV4-3 to TRBJ2-1; D may be TRBD1 or TRBD2 (5 bases each). V was clipped by 4 bases and J by 4 bases, with 17 bases between them. The CDR3 is 16 amino acids. The germline V gene encodes CDR1 LGHNA and CDR2 YSLEER. Written as DNA, the CDR3 is TGCGCCAGCAGCCTCCGACTGGGGGAGAAATACAATGAGCAGTTCTTC. Protein product: CASSLRLGEKYNEQFF.

The chain has TRBV7-9 and TRBJ1-2; 8 bases agree with TRBD1. This CDR3 is 16 amino acids long. The germline V gene encodes CDR1 SEHNR and CDR2 FQNEAQ (reference sequence). V shed 5 bases, J shed 3 bases, and the junction held 11 bases outside the gene matches. In nucleotides, the CDR3 is TGTGCCAGCAGCCCACCTTTATTGGACAGGGACTATGGCTACACCTTC. Its protein product is CASSPPLLDRDYGYTF.

The chain uses TRBV4-1 and TRBJ1-1; 7 positions agree with TRBD1. CDR3 length equals 18 residues. The V and J ends lost 5 bases and 0 bases, in that order; junction bases with no gene match: 15. Per germline, CDR1 MGHRA and CDR2 YSYEKL. The CDR3 sequence is CASSNGTDLRPMNTEAFF. CDR3 bases: TGCGCCAGCAGCAACGGGACAGATTTACGCCCAATGAACACTGAAGCTTTCTTT.

This clone was counted only a few times. Other nucleotide sequences in the sample specify the same CDR3. The rearrangement uses TRBV19 and TRBJ1-1; possible D gene TRBD1, 5 bases. CDR1 is LNHDA, CDR2 SQIVND, per germline (reference sequence). The V end was cut by 9 bases, the J end by 2 bases, with 13 bases between. This CDR3 has 13 amino acids. CDR3 region: CASSIDRNTEAFF. CDR3 DNA sequence: TGTGCCAGCTCAATCGACAGAAACACTGAAGCTTTCTTT. Complete variable domain (other parts from reference TRBV19 and TRBJ1-1): DGGITQSPKYLFRKEGQNVTLSCEQNLNHDAMYWYRQDPGQGLRLIYYSQIVNDFQKGDIAEGYSVSREKKESFPLTVTSAQKNPTAFYLCASSIDRNTEAFFGQGTRLTVV.

The V and J genes are TRBV13 and TRBJ1-3; D may be TRBD1 (6 bases). V lost 6 bases to trimming and J lost 0 bases, with 21 bases between them. This CDR3 contains 18 residues. CDR1 PRHDT and CDR2 FYEKMQ come from the germline V gene (reference sequence). CDR3 nucleotides: TGTGCCAGCAGAAACGCCGCCGGGACAAGTTTCTCTGGAAACACCATATATTTT. This codes for CASRNAAGTSFSGNTIYF. Variable domain in full (rest from reference TRBV13 and TRBJ1-3): AAGVIQSPRHLIKEKRETATLKCYPIPRHDTVYWYQQGPGQDPQFLISFYEKMQSDKGSIPDRFSAQQFSDYHSELNMSSLELGDSALYFCASRNAAGTSFSGNTIYFGEGSWLTVV.

This chain joins TRBV7-8 and TRBJ2-1; D is perhaps TRBD1 or TRBD2 (5 bases each). The CDR3 runs to 14 residues. V lost 3 bases to trimming and J lost 4 bases, with 10 bases between them. Germline V gene data show CDR1 as SGHVS and CDR2 as FQNEAQ. CDR3 region: CASSFRDPYNEQFF. CDR3 nucleotides: TGTGCCAGCAGCTTCCGGGACCCATACAATGAGCAGTTCTTC.

The J gene is TRBJ1-6, the V gene TRBV9; D is unresolved. CDR1 and CDR2 (germline): SGDLS, YYNGEE. Trimming shortened V by 0 bases and J by 7 bases, and 14 bases separated the two germline ends. The CDR3 is made up of 16 amino acids. The DNA of the CDR3 is TGTGCCAGCAGCGTAGGGCCCATACTAATAAATTCACCCCTCCACTTT. Its protein product is CASSVGPILINSPLHF.

This chain joins TRBV7-2 and TRBJ2-7; D is uncertain. Germline V CDR1 and CDR2: SGHTA, FQGNSA. The V and J ends lost 5 bases and 1 base respectively, with 9 bases between them. This CDR3 is 13 amino acids long. CDR3 DNA sequence: TGTGCCAGCAGCATTCCGAGTTCCTACGAGCAGTACTTC. Encoded protein: CASSIPSSYEQYF.

This clone has only a few counts. The chain is built from TRBV6-1 and TRBJ1-2; D remains unclear. Germline V gene lookup returns CDR1 MNHNS and CDR2 SASEGT. The length of the CDR3 is 16 residues. Trimming removed 4 bases from V and 2 bases from J, with 17 bases in between. Here the CDR3 reads CASSVRVGGVNYGYTF. The CDR3 coding sequence is TGTGCCAGCAGTGTACGTGTGGGCGGAGTGAACTATGGCTACACCTTC.

The chain combines TRBV30 with TRBJ2-7; weak D call: TRBD2 (5 bases). The CDR3 contains 13 residues. The V end lost 5 bases, the J end lost 4 bases, and 15 bases lay between the germline ends. The V gene's germline CDR1 is GTSNPN and CDR2 SVGIG (reference sequence). This CDR3 is CAWSRRTTYEQYF. The CDR3 DNA is TGTGCCTGGTCCCGGAGGACGACTTACGAGCAGTACTTC.